This TCR beta chain originates from a study of T-cell reconstitution after alpha-beta-depleted transplantation in children. Unique molecular identifiers were used in preparing the TCRbeta library. TCRdb analysed the PCR reads with MiXCR anew, one entry per CDR3 protein. The repertoire holds about 610,000 distinct CDR3 sequences, with 27% as singletons. The trim removed 4 bases at V and 9 bases at J, leaving 13 bases unmatched. Germline V gives CDR1 SGHRS, CDR2 YFSETQ. This CDR3 contains 15 residues. The sequences come from PBMCs, collected before TCRalphabeta/CD19-depleted stem cell transplant. This clonotype was obtained from a boy younger than two with Wiskott-Aldrich syndrome, due to receive a stem cell transplant. The J gene is TRBJ2-1, the V gene TRBV5-1, with 7 bases aligning to TRBD2. Here the CDR3 reads CASSLFGGSSGEQFF. For the CDR3, the DNA is TGCGCCAGCAGCCTCTTTGGCGGGAGTTCGGGTGAGCAGTTCTTC. The full variable domain, with the rest looked up from reference TRBV5-1 and TRBJ2-1, is KAGVTQTPRYLIKTRGQQVTLSCSPISGHRSVSWYQQTPGQGLQFLFEYFSETQRNKGNFPGRFSGRQFSNSRSEMNVSTLELGDSALYLCASSLFGGSSGEQFFGPGTRLTVL.